Detailed here is one T cell receptor beta chain. At a deep level, the assay was run. This table comes from immunoSEQ multiplex PCR, and its TCRdb copy is limited to in-frame clones, with some not included. The sample carries some 2,100,000 clones, approximately 95% recorded once. This entry comes from a study of shared clonotypes between healthy human individuals. The germline V gene has CDR1 SNHLY and CDR2 FYNNEI. This CDR3 has 13 amino acids. Trimming left V 10 bases short and J 4 bases short, with 13 bases between. V and J are TRBV2 and TRBJ1-4, with a possible D match to TRBD1 (6 bases). The clonotype originates from a man aged 18 to 30 in good health. What was sequenced was naive CD4+ T cells sorted from blood. Documented subset: CD45RA+ positively selected. CDR3 in amino acids: CANRQDYNEKLFF. Written as DNA, the CDR3 is TGTGCCAACCGACAGGACTATAATGAAAAACTGTTTTTT.